These T cell receptor beta chains were read from a single sample in a study of shared T cell receptors in the human thymus. Measured with immunoSEQ multiplex PCR; TCRdb has only the in-frame clones, and not every one. The data contain about 540,000 clones, approximately 78% of them singletons. The same data also contributed to another study, on human thymus T cells.

The sample was thymocytes. These receptors were obtained from a boy under three years old with a congenital heart defect. CDR3s include the opening cysteine and the closing phenylalanine or tryptophan. Each record gives: J gene, V gene, clone size, D gene, CDR3 protein, CDR3 DNA. The D gene is left open where the match is weak. Where a row states a size, it is once, few, many or the class of an expanded clone; other rows omit it.

j_gene: TRBJ1-3
v_gene: TRBV10-1
abundance: NA
d_gene: NA
CDR3aa: CASGPLGGQGNTIYF
CDR3nt: TGCGCCAGCGGGCCCCTGGGGGGGCAGGGAAACACCATATATTTT

j_gene: TRBJ2-7
v_gene: TRBV7-2
abundance: NA
d_gene: NA
CDR3aa: CASSSPQEPRRAAEQYF
CDR3nt: TGTGCCAGCAGCTCGCCACAGGAGCCGAGGAGGGCGGCCGAGCAGTACTTC

j_gene: TRBJ2-1
v_gene: TRBV30
abundance: NA
d_gene: NA
CDR3aa: CAWHRDQEQFF
CDR3nt: TGTGCCTGGCACCGGGATCAGGAGCAGTTCTTC

j_gene: TRBJ2-5
v_gene: TRBV4-3
abundance: NA
d_gene: TRBD2
CDR3aa: CASSPRSSGKGETQYF
CDR3nt: TGCGCCAGCAGCCCCCGTAGTAGCGGGAAGGGAGAGACCCAGTACTTC

j_gene: TRBJ2-3
v_gene: TRBV10-2
abundance: NA
d_gene: TRBD2
CDR3aa: CASSESTRTSGRAGTDTQYF
CDR3nt: TGCGCCAGCAGTGAGTCGACTCGGACTAGCGGGAGGGCCGGCACAGATACGCAGTATTTT

j_gene: TRBJ2-3
v_gene: TRBV6-5
abundance: NA
d_gene: NA
CDR3aa: CASRGGGSTDTQYF
CDR3nt: TGTGCCAGCAGAGGAGGAGGTAGCACAGATACGCAGTATTTT

j_gene: TRBJ2-7
v_gene: TRBV5-1
abundance: NA
d_gene: TRBD2
CDR3aa: CASSSERGGSYEQYF
CDR3nt: TGCGCCAGCAGCTCAGAGCGGGGGGGCTCCTACGAGCAGTACTTC

j_gene: TRBJ1-5
v_gene: TRBV15
abundance: NA
d_gene: NA
CDR3aa: CATSRESVSKGDQPQHF
CDR3nt: TGTGCCACCAGCAGGGAATCGGTATCAAAGGGGGATCAGCCCCAGCATTTT

j_gene: TRBJ1-5
v_gene: TRBV27
abundance: NA
d_gene: TRBD1
CDR3aa: CASSLGTGDRYSNQPQHF
CDR3nt: TGTGCCAGCAGTTTAGGGACAGGGGACCGGTATAGCAATCAGCCCCAGCATTTT

j_gene: TRBJ2-5
v_gene: TRBV19
abundance: few
d_gene: NA
CDR3aa: CASSITAGETQYF
CDR3nt: TGTGCCAGTAGTATAACGGCGGGAGAGACCCAGTACTTC

j_gene: TRBJ2-5
v_gene: TRBV25-1
abundance: NA
d_gene: TRBD2
CDR3aa: CASSPRGGREETQYF
CDR3nt: TGTGCCAGCAGTCCCAGAGGCGGGAGAGAAGAGACCCAGTACTTC

j_gene: TRBJ2-1
v_gene: TRBV29-1
abundance: few
d_gene: TRBD1
CDR3aa: CSVGSGTGPNEQFF
CDR3nt: TGCAGCGTTGGGTCCGGGACAGGGCCCAATGAGCAGTTCTTC

j_gene: TRBJ2-5
v_gene: TRBV7-9
abundance: NA
d_gene: NA
CDR3aa: CASSLDWLATETQYF
CDR3nt: TGTGCCAGCAGCTTAGACTGGCTAGCTACTGAGACCCAGTACTTC

j_gene: TRBJ2-4
v_gene: TRBV2
abundance: NA
d_gene: TRBD2
CDR3aa: CASSEGTGVLAGGLAKNIQYF
CDR3nt: TGTGCCAGCAGTGAAGGGACAGGGGTGCTAGCGGGAGGTCTGGCCAAAAACATTCAGTACTTC

j_gene: TRBJ1-5
v_gene: TRBV18
abundance: NA
d_gene: NA
CDR3aa: CASSPARNQPQHF
CDR3nt: TGTGCCAGCTCACCAGCGAGGAATCAGCCCCAGCATTTT

j_gene: TRBJ1-3
v_gene: TRBV4-3
abundance: few
d_gene: NA
CDR3aa: CASSQSDADRPFSGNTIYF
CDR3nt: TGCGCCAGCAGCCAATCCGACGCCGACAGACCGTTCTCTGGAAACACCATATATTTT

j_gene: TRBJ2-5
v_gene: TRBV6-5
abundance: NA
d_gene: NA
CDR3aa: CASSQGLETQYF
CDR3nt: TGTGCCAGCAGTCAGGGGCTAGAGACCCAGTACTTC

j_gene: TRBJ2-2
v_gene: TRBV28
abundance: NA
d_gene: TRBD2
CDR3aa: CASTSRGRVGSGELFF
CDR3nt: TGTGCCAGCACCTCCCGGGGGAGGGTCGGGTCCGGGGAGCTGTTTTTT

j_gene: TRBJ1-4
v_gene: TRBV6-5
abundance: NA
d_gene: NA
CDR3aa: CAAGAREGEKLFF
CDR3nt: TGTGCCGCTGGGGCAAGGGAGGGTGAAAAACTGTTTTTT

j_gene: TRBJ1-1
v_gene: TRBV6-5
abundance: NA
d_gene: NA
CDR3aa: CASSYGRGTEAFF
CDR3nt: TGTGCCAGCAGTTACGGGAGGGGCACTGAAGCTTTCTTT

j_gene: TRBJ1-2
v_gene: TRBV18
abundance: NA
d_gene: NA
CDR3aa: CASSPSIRVPFWQEPFLYGYTF
CDR3nt: TGTGCCAGCTCACCATCTATCAGGGTCCCTTTCTGGCAGGAGCCTTTCCTCTATGGCTACACCTTC

j_gene: TRBJ2-7
v_gene: TRBV30
abundance: NA
d_gene: NA
CDR3aa: CAWSVFPVVSYEQYF
CDR3nt: TGTGCCTGGAGTGTATTTCCAGTCGTATCCTACGAGCAGTACTTC

j_gene: TRBJ2-7
v_gene: TRBV7-9
abundance: NA
d_gene: NA
CDR3aa: CASSLRGSPNHYEQYF
CDR3nt: TGTGCCAGCAGCTTAAGAGGGTCCCCCAACCATTACGAGCAGTACTTC

j_gene: TRBJ2-6
v_gene: TRBV4-3
abundance: few
d_gene: NA
CDR3aa: CASSQGGQGIDGANVLTF
CDR3nt: TGCGCCAGCAGCCAAGGTGGGCAGGGGATAGATGGGGCCAACGTCCTGACTTTC

j_gene: TRBJ2-7
v_gene: TRBV6-1
abundance: NA
d_gene: TRBD1
CDR3aa: CASSERTGTDAYEQYF
CDR3nt: TGTGCCAGCAGTGAAAGAACTGGGACAGACGCCTACGAGCAGTACTTC

j_gene: TRBJ2-5
v_gene: TRBV7-9
abundance: NA
d_gene: TRBD2
CDR3aa: CASSFYGGRRVETQYF
CDR3nt: TGTGCCAGCAGCTTTTATGGCGGGAGGAGGGTAGAGACCCAGTACTTC

j_gene: TRBJ1-2
v_gene: TRBV19
abundance: NA
d_gene: NA
CDR3aa: CASRGGSDIHNYGYTF
CDR3nt: TGTGCCAGTAGGGGGGGATCCGACATTCATAACTATGGCTACACCTTC

j_gene: TRBJ2-1
v_gene: TRBV4-3
abundance: NA
d_gene: TRBD2
CDR3aa: CASSQVSGGYNEQFF
CDR3nt: TGCGCCAGCAGCCAAGTGTCGGGAGGCTACAATGAGCAGTTCTTC

j_gene: TRBJ1-2
v_gene: TRBV21-1
abundance: few
d_gene: NA
CDR3aa: CASSGTPQRRGYTF
CDR3nt: TGTGCCAGCAGCGGGACTCCACAACGCAGGGGCTACACCTTC

j_gene: TRBJ1-5
v_gene: TRBV6-5
abundance: NA
d_gene: NA
CDR3aa: CASSYRGGNQPQHF
CDR3nt: TGTGCCAGCAGTTATAGGGGTGGGAATCAGCCCCAGCATTTT

j_gene: TRBJ1-3
v_gene: TRBV12-2
abundance: NA
d_gene: NA
CDR3aa: CASRYPQGAVGGNTIYF
CDR3nt: TGTGCAAGTCGCTACCCACAGGGGGCTGTAGGTGGAAACACCATATATTTT

j_gene: TRBJ1-4
v_gene: TRBV14
abundance: NA
d_gene: NA
CDR3aa: CASSQAGGGKEIGEKLFF
CDR3nt: TGTGCCAGCAGCCAAGCTGGGGGAGGGAAGGAGATTGGGGAAAAACTGTTTTTT

j_gene: TRBJ1-1
v_gene: TRBV19
abundance: NA
d_gene: TRBD1
CDR3aa: CASSMEGQGDTEAFF
CDR3nt: TGTGCCAGTAGTATGGAGGGACAGGGTGACACTGAAGCTTTCTTT

j_gene: TRBJ2-1
v_gene: TRBV19
abundance: NA
d_gene: NA
CDR3aa: CASSISSRSSYNEQFF
CDR3nt: TGTGCCAGTAGTATCTCTAGCCGCAGCTCCTACAATGAGCAGTTCTTC

j_gene: TRBJ1-5
v_gene: TRBV4-3
abundance: few
d_gene: TRBD1
CDR3aa: CASSQDPGGQPQHF
CDR3nt: TGCGCCAGCAGCCAAGATCCAGGGGGTCAGCCCCAGCATTTT

j_gene: TRBJ2-7
v_gene: TRBV11-2
abundance: NA
d_gene: TRBD1
CDR3aa: CASSSKRRGLYEQYF
CDR3nt: TGTGCCAGCAGCTCGAAGCGCAGGGGGCTCTACGAGCAGTACTTC

j_gene: TRBJ2-5
v_gene: TRBV9
abundance: NA
d_gene: NA
CDR3aa: CASSARSSAGEETQYF
CDR3nt: TGTGCCAGCAGCGCCCGATCTAGCGCTGGAGAAGAGACCCAGTACTTC

j_gene: TRBJ2-1
v_gene: TRBV7-2
abundance: NA
d_gene: TRBD2
CDR3aa: CASSFVRLAGESYNEQFF
CDR3nt: TGTGCCAGCAGCTTTGTCAGACTAGCGGGAGAGTCCTACAATGAGCAGTTCTTC

j_gene: TRBJ2-3
v_gene: TRBV30
abundance: NA
d_gene: TRBD2
CDR3aa: CAWSVSDSREVDTQYF
CDR3nt: TGTGCCTGGAGTGTGTCCGACTCGCGGGAGGTAGATACGCAGTATTTT

j_gene: TRBJ2-7
v_gene: TRBV9
abundance: NA
d_gene: NA
CDR3aa: CASSVGLSSEQYF
CDR3nt: TGTGCCAGCAGCGTCGGACTGTCCTCCGAGCAGTACTTC

j_gene: TRBJ2-4
v_gene: TRBV7-9
abundance: NA
d_gene: TRBD1
CDR3aa: CASSRSQGKSAKNIQYF
CDR3nt: TGTGCCAGCAGCCGTTCACAGGGGAAATCAGCCAAAAACATTCAGTACTTC

j_gene: TRBJ2-2
v_gene: TRBV6-4
abundance: once
d_gene: TRBD2
CDR3aa: CASSDSLAGGPNGELFF
CDR3nt: TGTGCCAGCAGTGACTCACTAGCGGGAGGGCCGAACGGGGAGCTGTTTTTT

j_gene: TRBJ2-2
v_gene: TRBV15
abundance: NA
d_gene: NA
CDR3aa: CATSRLNTGELFF
CDR3nt: TGTGCCACCAGCAGACTGAACACCGGGGAGCTGTTTTTT

j_gene: TRBJ2-2
v_gene: TRBV15
abundance: NA
d_gene: NA
CDR3aa: CATSPEEGGELFF
CDR3nt: TGTGCCACCAGCCCAGAGGAGGGAGGGGAGCTGTTTTTT

j_gene: TRBJ1-5
v_gene: TRBV28
abundance: few
d_gene: NA
CDR3aa: CASSLTSLGNQPQHF
CDR3nt: TGTGCCAGCAGTTTAACCAGTCTTGGCAATCAGCCCCAGCATTTT

j_gene: TRBJ2-7
v_gene: TRBV6-1
abundance: NA
d_gene: NA
CDR3aa: CASSEPFGAHFEQYF
CDR3nt: TGTGCCAGCAGTGAACCATTCGGTGCTCACTTCGAGCAGTACTTC

j_gene: TRBJ2-1
v_gene: TRBV19
abundance: NA
d_gene: NA
CDR3aa: CASSITGEYNEQFF
CDR3nt: TGTGCCAGTAGTATCACGGGAGAGTACAATGAGCAGTTCTTC

j_gene: TRBJ2-3
v_gene: TRBV15
abundance: NA
d_gene: NA
CDR3aa: CATSRDPSVADSTDTQYF
CDR3nt: TGTGCCACCAGCAGAGATCCTTCGGTAGCGGATAGCACAGATACGCAGTATTTT

j_gene: TRBJ2-7
v_gene: TRBV5-1
abundance: NA
d_gene: NA
CDR3aa: CASSLGEIYEQYF
CDR3nt: TGCGCCAGCAGCTTGGGGGAGATCTACGAGCAGTACTTC

j_gene: TRBJ1-2
v_gene: TRBV5-6
abundance: NA
d_gene: TRBD1
CDR3aa: CASSSEQGAFGYTF
CDR3nt: TGTGCCAGCAGCTCCGAACAGGGGGCGTTTGGCTACACCTTC

j_gene: TRBJ1-3
v_gene: TRBV5-4
abundance: NA
d_gene: TRBD1
CDR3aa: CASSHLGTEASGNTIYF
CDR3nt: TGTGCCAGCAGCCACCTCGGGACAGAGGCCTCTGGAAACACCATATATTTT

j_gene: TRBJ1-1
v_gene: TRBV4-1
abundance: NA
d_gene: NA
CDR3aa: CASSQETRTVLMNTEAFF
CDR3nt: TGCGCCAGCAGCCAAGAGACCCGGACAGTCCTTATGAACACTGAAGCTTTCTTT

j_gene: TRBJ2-7
v_gene: TRBV27
abundance: NA
d_gene: TRBD1
CDR3aa: CASSLRGGADEQYF
CDR3nt: TGTGCCAGCAGTTTAAGAGGGGGCGCGGACGAGCAGTACTTC

j_gene: TRBJ2-5
v_gene: TRBV28
abundance: NA
d_gene: TRBD2
CDR3aa: CASSLSPLAGRGETQYF
CDR3nt: TGTGCCAGCAGTTTAAGCCCCTTGGCAGGGCGGGGGGAGACCCAGTACTTC

j_gene: TRBJ2-4
v_gene: TRBV6-4
abundance: NA
d_gene: TRBD2
CDR3aa: CASSDSSGGQGPKNIQYF
CDR3nt: TGTGCCAGCAGTGACTCGAGCGGGGGGCAGGGGCCAAAAAACATTCAGTACTTC

j_gene: TRBJ2-2
v_gene: TRBV11-3
abundance: NA
d_gene: TRBD2
CDR3aa: CASSNPPGLALAGELFF
CDR3nt: TGTGCCAGCAGCAACCCCCCCGGACTAGCTCTAGCTGGGGAGCTGTTTTTT

j_gene: TRBJ2-3
v_gene: TRBV5-1
abundance: NA
d_gene: NA
CDR3aa: CASSYSPTSTDTQYF
CDR3nt: TGCGCCAGCAGCTACTCGCCGACTAGCACAGATACGCAGTATTTT

j_gene: TRBJ2-2
v_gene: TRBV6-5
abundance: NA
d_gene: NA
CDR3aa: CASSYLRVKNTGELFF
CDR3nt: TGTGCCAGCAGTTACCTAAGAGTAAAGAACACCGGGGAGCTGTTTTTT

j_gene: TRBJ2-5
v_gene: TRBV9
abundance: NA
d_gene: TRBD2
CDR3aa: CASSVYGREGKETQYF
CDR3nt: TGTGCCAGCAGCGTGTACGGGAGGGAGGGAAAAGAGACCCAGTACTTC